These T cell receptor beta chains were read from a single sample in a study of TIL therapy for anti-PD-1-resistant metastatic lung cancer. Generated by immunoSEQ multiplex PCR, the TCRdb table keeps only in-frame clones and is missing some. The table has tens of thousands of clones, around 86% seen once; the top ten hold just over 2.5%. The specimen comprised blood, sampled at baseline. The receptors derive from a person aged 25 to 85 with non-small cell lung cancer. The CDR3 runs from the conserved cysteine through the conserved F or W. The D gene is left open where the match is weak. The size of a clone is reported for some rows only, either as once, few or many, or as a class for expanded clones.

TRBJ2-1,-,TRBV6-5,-,TGTGCCAGCAGTCCAAGGCCGTGGGGGGGCGATGAGCAGTTCTTC,CASSPRPWGGDEQFF
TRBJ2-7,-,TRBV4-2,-,TGTGCCAGCAGCCAAGTTTGGAGGGAAGGTTACGAGCAGTACTTC,CASSQVWREGYEQYF
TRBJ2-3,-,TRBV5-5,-,TGTGCCAGCAGCTTGTCCTGGTCCCAAGATACGCAGTATTTT,CASSLSWSQDTQYF
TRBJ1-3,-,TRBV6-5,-,TGTGCCAGCATCGGGCAGTCTGGAAACACCATATATTTT,CASIGQSGNTIYF
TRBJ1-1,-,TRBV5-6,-,TGTGCCAGCAGCTTAGATGGTCGGCCGAACACTGAAGCTTTCTTT,CASSLDGRPNTEAFF
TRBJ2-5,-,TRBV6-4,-,TGTGCCAGCAGGCGCGGGGCTGGGGGAGAGACCCAGTACTTC,CASRRGAGGETQYF
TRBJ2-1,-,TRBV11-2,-,TGTGCCGGGGGGCGCGGGAGCTCCTACAATGAGCAGTTCTTC,CAGGRGSSYNEQFF
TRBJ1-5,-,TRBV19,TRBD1,TGTGCCAGTAGTACCGATGGACAGGCCAATCAGCCCCAGCATTTT,CASSTDGQANQPQHF
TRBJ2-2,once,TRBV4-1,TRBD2,TGCGCCAGCAGCCAACCCGCTCCGGGACTAGCGGGAATTGGGGAGCTGTTTTTT,CASSQPAPGLAGIGELFF
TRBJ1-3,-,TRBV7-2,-,TGTGCCAGCAGCTTGGGTTCTTATGGAAACACCATATATTTT,CASSLGSYGNTIYF
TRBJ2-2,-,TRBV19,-,TGTGCCAGTAGTATAGGCAGTACCAGGGGGGAGCTGTTTTTT,CASSIGSTRGELFF
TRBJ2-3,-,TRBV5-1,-,TGCGCCAGCAGCTTCGGCTTTTCAGATACGCAGTATTTT,CASSFGFSDTQYF
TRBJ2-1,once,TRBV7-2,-,TGTGCCAGCAGCTCGGATAACTCCAATGAGCAGTTCTTC,CASSSDNSNEQFF
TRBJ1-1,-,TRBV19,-,TGTGCCAGTACCCGAGATTTCACTGAAGCTTTCTTT,CASTRDFTEAFF
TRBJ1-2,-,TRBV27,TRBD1,TGTGCCAGCAGTTTCCAGGGACAGGGCGGTGGCTACACCTTC,CASSFQGQGGGYTF
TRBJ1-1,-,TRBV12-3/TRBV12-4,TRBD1,TGTGCCAGCACCCCGACAGGGAGAACTGAAGCTTTCTTT,CASTPTGRTEAFF
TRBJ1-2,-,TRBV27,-,TGTGCCAGCAGTTCCACAGGCGTCGGCTACACCTTC,CASSSTGVGYTF
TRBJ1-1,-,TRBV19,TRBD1,TGTGCCAGTAGTTTCGGACAGGGTAAAACTGAAGCTTTCTTT,CASSFGQGKTEAFF
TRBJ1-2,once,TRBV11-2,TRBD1,TGTGCCAGCAGCTCCATACAGTCAGGGGGGCCTGAGGGCTACACCTTC,CASSSIQSGGPEGYTF
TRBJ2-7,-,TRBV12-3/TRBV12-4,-,TGTGCCAGCAGACTAGGGTATTCCTACGAGCAGTACTTC,CASRLGYSYEQYF
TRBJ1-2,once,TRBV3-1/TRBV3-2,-,TGTGCCAGCAGCCAAGGGACAGAGGGGAATGGCTACACCTTC,CASSQGTEGNGYTF
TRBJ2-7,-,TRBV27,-,TGTGCCAGCAGAGACAGCACTTCCTACGAGCAGTACTTC,CASRDSTSYEQYF
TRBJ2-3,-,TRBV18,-,TGTGCCAGCTCACCAATGACAACAGATACGCAGTATTTT,CASSPMTTDTQYF
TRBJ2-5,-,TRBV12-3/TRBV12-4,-,TGTGCCAGCAGTTTATGGGCGGGAGAGACCCAGTACTTC,CASSLWAGETQYF
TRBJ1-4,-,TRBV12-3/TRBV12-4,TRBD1,TGTGCCAGCAGGGTTGACAGGGCTGAAAAACTGTTTTTT,CASRVDRAEKLFF
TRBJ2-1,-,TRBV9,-,TGTGCCAGCAGCGTATCCGGGGGAAGCTCCTACAATGAGCAGTTCTTC,CASSVSGGSSYNEQFF
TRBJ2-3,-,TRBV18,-,TGTGCCAGCTCACCTGGACGGACAGAAGGGAATACGCAGTATTTT,CASSPGRTEGNTQYF
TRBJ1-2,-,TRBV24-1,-,TGTGCCACCAGTGATTTGCAGGCTGGCTACACCTTC,CATSDLQAGYTF
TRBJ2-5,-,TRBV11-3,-,TGTGCCAGCAGCTTAGGACAGGAAGAGACCCAGTACTTC,CASSLGQEETQYF
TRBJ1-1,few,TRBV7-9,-,TGTGCCAGCAGCTTAGATGGTTGGGGGACTGAAGCTTTCTTT,CASSLDGWGTEAFF
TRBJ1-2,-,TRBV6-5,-,TGTGCCAGCAGCCTTCTCCCCCTGGTTAGTGGCTACACCTTC,CASSLLPLVSGYTF
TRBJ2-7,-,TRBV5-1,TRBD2,TGCGCCAGCAGCTTGGATTCTAGCGGCTCCTACGAGCAGTACTTC,CASSLDSSGSYEQYF
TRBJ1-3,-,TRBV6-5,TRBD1,TGTGCCAGCACTCAGGGGGTTGCTGGAAACACCATATATTTT,CASTQGVAGNTIYF
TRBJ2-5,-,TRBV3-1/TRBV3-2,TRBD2,TGTGCCAGCAGTCGGGGAACTAGCGGGTCGCCGGAGGGCCAGTACTTC,CASSRGTSGSPEGQYF
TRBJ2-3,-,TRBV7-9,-,TGTGCCAGCAGGGGGCCAGACACAGATACGCAGTATTTT,CASRGPDTDTQYF
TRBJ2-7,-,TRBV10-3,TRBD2,TGTGCCATCAGTGCCCACCAGGAAAAGGCGGGAGGGCCTGACGAGCAGTACTTC,CAISAHQEKAGGPDEQYF
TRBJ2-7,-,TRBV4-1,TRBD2,TGCGCCAGCAGCCAAGATCTACTAGCGGGGGACTACGAGCAGTACTTC,CASSQDLLAGDYEQYF
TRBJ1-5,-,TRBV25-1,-,TGTGCCAGCTCATGGGGGAGCAATCAGCCCCAGCATTTT,CASSWGSNQPQHF
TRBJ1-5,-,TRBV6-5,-,TGTGCCAGCAGTTCCCAGGCCGGGGGCAATCAGCCCCAGCATTTT,CASSSQAGGNQPQHF
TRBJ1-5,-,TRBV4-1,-,TGCGCCAGCAGCCAAGAAACGACAGCTTATAGCAATCAGCCCCAGCATTTT,CASSQETTAYSNQPQHF
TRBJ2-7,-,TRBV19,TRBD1,TGTGCCAGTGGCCACGGGACAGGGGGTTTAGGCGAGCAGTACTTC,CASGHGTGGLGEQYF